This T cell receptor (beta chain) emerged from a study of blood T cells in healthy people across ages. Across the whole study: Researchers report that template switching captured about one barcoded beta molecule per two T cells.

A note on this clonotype: Its antigen remains unknown.

Donors each provided 9.5 to 10 milliliters of peripheral blood. Study-wide points: Across the age range, TCR beta diversity per million T cells fell in a roughly linear way. TCR beta diversity was tightly associated with the proportion of naive T cells.

Using a J-beta primer mix together with a sample-barcoded 5' primer, a second PCR was run for roughly 7 to 12 cycles. TCRdb ran MiXCR on the 5' RACE reads and lists one entry per CDR3 protein. The table lists about 1.4 million distinct CDR3 sequences, around 55% of them singletons. Sequencing was done on a sample of blood. This sequence was found in a man aged 18 to 29 in good health.

This chain's CDR3 is CASSQEGSSSGANVLTF. The CDR3 DNA reads as TGCGCCAGCAGCCAAGAAGGCAGCTCCTCTGGGGCCAACGTCCTGACTTTC. V gene TRBV4-3 combines with J gene TRBJ2-6; unclear D gene. Germline V CDR1 and CDR2: LGHNA, YSLEER. V dropped 0 bases and J dropped 0 bases, with 9 bases sitting between them. The CDR3 consists of 17 residues.